This TCR beta chain derives from a study of vaccination effects on CD4 cells after COVID-19 (dated by TCRdb to 2022 to 2024). Background on the whole study: Participants received two doses of either the BNT162b2 or the mRNA-1273 mRNA SARS-CoV-2 vaccine. In two convalescent patients, pre-vaccine samples were collected 16 days and one week ahead of the first dose, 142 and 148 days after COVID-19 diagnosis. SARS-CoV-2 spike-specific CD4+ TCR repertoires were compared before and after mRNA vaccination in COVID-19 convalescent patients and in infection-naive vaccine recipients. A total of more than 8 COVID-19 convalescent patients and a few SARS-CoV-2-naive healthy vaccine recipients were included in the full study. The Oncomine TCR Beta short-read assay on an Illumina iSeq 100 was used to sequence cultures from other donors in the study.

This clone was detected a few times. The antigen it binds to is not known. One base away there is no much larger clone; base qualities are not given. The CDR3 runs 13 amino acids, cysteine and phenylalanine included. This entry keeps only the CDR3 DNA: 39 bases, framed from base 1. For CDR1 and CDR2, the germline V gene lists SNHLY and FYNNEI. V is cut by 8 bases and J by 2 bases, and the space between the germline ends is 11 bases. The library was built by means of the immunoSEQ multiplex PCR assay. DNA from the cultured and isolated CD4+ T cells underwent TCR beta CDR3 sequencing. The original pipeline was this. Non-productive TCR sequences were removed, reads were trimmed to the CDR3 region, and CDR3s of at least 7 amino acids were retained. Antigen-specific clonotypes were identified using the MANAFEST web app by comparison of expansion in peptide wells against reference cultures. Positive clones required FDR<0.05 expansion versus reference and all other wells, odds ratio above 5, and frequency above 0.1% in two replicate wells. A clonotype was called cross-reactive if it was significantly expanded both in SARS-CoV-2 spike wells and in at least one common cold coronavirus spike condition. CDR3 similarity was assessed by Levenshtein distance using the stringdist R package, and unrooted trees were constructed with ape in R 3.6.1. Held by TCRdb, this immuneACCESS table contains in-frame sequences only and omits some clones. Under half of the omission traces to an unresolved V gene where checked; the cause of the rest is unknown. The V and J calls and clone size were taken over from that table, and D and trimming were inferred from the DNA. The sample yields 30,000 or so clones; just over 70% were counted once. The ten biggest clones cover around 30% of the sample.

To identify antigen-specific CD4+ T cell clonotypes by their expansion, the ViraFEST assay first stimulated PBMC with viral peptide pools and then applied TCR sequencing. After more than nine days of culture, CD4+ T cells were isolated with the EasySep CD4+ T cell isolation kit. PCR-confirmed SARS-CoV-2 infection had occurred in convalescent patients between March and December 2020, before the Alpha, Beta and Delta variants emerged in the United States. Each well held fewer than 2.5 million PBMC cultured in IMDM containing about 5.5% human AB serum, around 9.3 IU/ml IL-2 and gentamicin, along with roughly 10 ug/ml peptides. Half of the culture medium was replaced with fresh IL-2-containing medium on days 3 and 7. Unless otherwise noted, each peptide stimulation condition was cultured in triplicate wells. PBMC were separated from whole blood using Ficoll-Paque Plus gradient centrifugation and were then either cryopreserved at -140C or used fresh. Genomic DNA was extracted from cultured CD4+ T cells with the QIAamp micro DNA kit.

General findings and caveats noted by the study authors: For convalescent patients, new clones induced by the vaccine made up most of the post-vaccine spike-reactive repertoire, and these new clones were largely distinct from the clones induced by infection. Clones induced by infection and clones induced by vaccination both contracted markedly at late timepoints after vaccination, which fits with T cell responses waning over time. The study was limited by a small number of convalescent patients and lacked early post-infection timepoints.

The chain uses TRBV2 and TRBJ2-3; matching of 6 bases hints at TRBD1 as the D gene. The TCR originated in a human donor who had a prior SARS-CoV-2 infection. Source: CD4+ T cells from PBMCs cultured with a peptide pool, taken before COVID-19 vaccination. The DNA sequence is as follows: TGTGCCAGCGGGGGCCCTTTCACAGATACGCAGTATTTT. Its protein reads: CASGGPFTDTQYF.